The entry below describes one T cell receptor (beta chain). The antigen is undetermined. The ends were cut back, 8 bases at V and 8 bases at J, with 24 bases in the middle. CDR1 and CDR2 from the germline V gene are MNHNS and SASEGT. The CDR3 totals 15 residues. One entry per CDR3 protein results from TCRdb running MiXCR on the 5' RACE reads. The sample has fewer than 550,000 distinct CDR3 sequences; around an eighth are singletons. This sample is part of a study of identical twins. Study-wide findings and caveats: Alpha sequences that were out-of-frame and twin-shared showed an excess of low generation probability. Findings depended on cross-sectional statistics rather than tracking the same donors.

The sample also formed part of further work on yellow fever vaccine responses in identical twins.

The V gene is TRBV6-1, the J gene TRBJ1-1, with TRBD1 as a possible D gene (6 bases). The specimen sequenced was CD4+ T cells sorted from blood. This receptor was taken from a woman between 18 and 29 years old in good health. CDR3 sequence (DNA): TGTGCCAGCTCATACAGGGTACAGGGACCTCCCGAAGCTTTCTTT. This codes for CASSYRVQGPPEAFF.